Here is one T cell receptor beta chain with its context. The sample is drawn from a study of blood T cell repertoires in COVID-19. As originally analysed: How many nucleated cells were present was estimated from reference gene primer amplification. Method: immunoSEQ multiplex PCR; TCRdb's copy keeps in-frame clones and lacks some. The DNA was the basis for D and trimming; V, J and clone size are from that table. Of about 60,000 clones detected, less than 85% appear once; the ten largest clones hold approximately 6.6%. Germline-derived CDR1 and CDR2 are PRHDT and FYEKMQ (reference sequence). The CDR3 spans 13 residues. V gave up 8 bases and J gave up 5 bases; unmatched junction bases: 8.

Sequencing was performed on peripheral blood. The source is a man aged 55-75 years with acute or convalescent COVID-19. This chain joins TRBV13 and TRBJ2-7, with TRBD1 matching 8 bases. The CDR3 protein is CASSPDRAHEQYF. The DNA of the CDR3 is TGTGCCAGCTCCCCGGACAGGGCGCACGAGCAGTACTTC.